The text below deals with one T cell receptor beta chain. Patients with autoimmune history or systemic immunosuppression were excluded. The timepoints at which blood was sampled were baseline, cycle 4 day 1, and cycle 7 day 1. The record originates from a study of OX40 agonist ivuxolimab in advanced cancers. Across the whole study: The study gave patients intravenous ivuxolimab at 0.01 to 10 mg/kg every 2 weeks.

Assay used: immunoSEQ multiplex PCR; TCRdb lists only in-frame clones, some missing. Of about 16,000 clones listed, 90% are singletons. The CDR3 spans 14 residues. CDR1 and CDR2 from the germline V gene are SGHNT and YYREEE (reference sequence). V was pared by 0 bases and J by 1 base, with 4 bases between. The rearrangement joins TRBV5-4 to TRBJ2-2; D uncertain. The clonotype comes from an adult with an advanced solid tumor such as melanoma, head and neck, liver or kidney cancer. The sample in question was CD4+ or CD8+ T cells sorted from blood, obtained in a trial of the OX40 agonist ivuxolimab. CDR3 in DNA: TGTGCCAGCAGCTTGGGGGGGAACACCGGGGAGCTGTTTTTT. Translation gives CASSLGGNTGELFF.